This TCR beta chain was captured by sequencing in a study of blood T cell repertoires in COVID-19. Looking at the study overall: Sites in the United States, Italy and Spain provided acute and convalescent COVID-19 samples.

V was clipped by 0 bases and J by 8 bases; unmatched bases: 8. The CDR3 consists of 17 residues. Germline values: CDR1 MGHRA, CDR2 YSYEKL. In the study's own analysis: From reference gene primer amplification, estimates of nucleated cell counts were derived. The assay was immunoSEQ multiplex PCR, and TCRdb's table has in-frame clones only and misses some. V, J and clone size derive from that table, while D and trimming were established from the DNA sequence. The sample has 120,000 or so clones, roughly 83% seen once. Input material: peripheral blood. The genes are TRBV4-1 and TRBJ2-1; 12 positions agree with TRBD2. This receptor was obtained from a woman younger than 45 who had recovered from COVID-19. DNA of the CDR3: TGCGCCAGCAGCCAAGATAAGCTAGCGGGAGGGCCGGATGAGCAGTTCTTC. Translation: CASSQDKLAGGPDEQFF.